This T cell receptor (beta chain) emerged from a study of shared clonotypes between healthy human individuals. Across the whole study: Donors, aged 18 to 49, were a couple of women and three men.

Genomic DNA of unsorted samples came from about 100 million PBMCs. The table came from immunoSEQ multiplex PCR; TCRdb's copy has only in-frame clones and leaves some out. In the table there are about half a million clones, less than 85% of which are singletons. The ends were cut back, 3 bases at V and 3 bases at J, with 9 bases in the middle. Germline loops: CDR1 SNHLY, CDR2 FYNNEI. The CDR3 has 14 amino acids. The source of this sequence is a woman aged 40 to 50 in good health. Some clones in this sample may be carry-over from other donors' samples. Sequencing was performed on PBMCs. The chain is built from TRBV2 and TRBJ1-5; D is uncertain. The CDR3 reads CASSEGRANQPQHF. CDR3 sequence (DNA): TGTGCCAGCAGTGAGGGGAGGGCCAATCAGCCCCAGCATTTT.